This TCR beta chain was retrieved from a study of a mutant IDH1 vaccine in newly diagnosed glioma. Overall study: A roughly 60% male, about 38% female split and a mean age of about 44 years characterized treated patients.

The V end lost 5 bases, the J end lost 5 bases, and 19 bases lay between the germline ends. This CDR3 has 14 amino acids. Germline V gives CDR1 SQVTM, CDR2 ANQGSEA. On this clone: Its antigen is undetermined.

Only in-frame clones appear in the TCRdb table, and some are missing; sequencing was by immunoSEQ multiplex PCR. This sample yields about 98,000 clones, of which over 85% are seen a single time; around 0.6% belongs to the top ten. Indicated time point: baseline, week 1 (first vaccination visit). Described treatment: pre-vaccination baseline after standard-of-care therapy. Findings of the study overall: Apparently, pseudoprogression bore no relation to changes among the top peripheral T cell clonotypes.

The TCR originated in a woman aged 45 to 65 with glioma. Sample: PBMCs, taken from a glioma patient treated with radiotherapy, temozolomide or both. The chain combines TRBV29-1 with TRBJ2-7; weak D call: TRBD1 (5 bases). As DNA, the CDR3 is TGCAGCGTTAGTCTCTGGCAGGGTGGAAACGAGCAGTACTTC. Protein sequence: CSVSLWQGGNEQYF.